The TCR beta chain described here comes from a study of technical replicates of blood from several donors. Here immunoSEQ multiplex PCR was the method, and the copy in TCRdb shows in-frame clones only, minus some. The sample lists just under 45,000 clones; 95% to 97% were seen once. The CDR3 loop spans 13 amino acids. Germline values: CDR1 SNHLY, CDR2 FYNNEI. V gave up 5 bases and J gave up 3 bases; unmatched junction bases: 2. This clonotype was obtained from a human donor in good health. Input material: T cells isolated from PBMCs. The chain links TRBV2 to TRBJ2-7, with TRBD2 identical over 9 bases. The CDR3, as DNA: TGTGCCAGCAGTATAGCGGGAGTCTACGAGCAGTACTTC. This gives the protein CASSIAGVYEQYF.